This T cell receptor (beta chain) was sequenced in a study of blood T cell repertoires in COVID-19 (TCRdb year 2020). Looking at the study overall: Collaborator samples came from the United States, Italy and Spain and covered acute and convalescent phases of COVID-19. The prospective study material was composed of cDNA or gDNA derived from T cells, B-cell-depleted T cells, or PBMCs. The repertoires were released in a freely available public database intended as a resource for research on the immune response to SARS-CoV-2. The samples were drawn from two sources: the first 160 participants of the ongoing ImmuneRACE study, and 1,200 or so subjects contributed by 6 global collaborators. The dataset comprised deeply sampled blood TCRbeta repertoires from subjects exposed to, actively infected with, or recovered from COVID-19. Where HLA class I and class II types were available, the types were taken from metadata supplied by the sample provider, not from assay-based typing. Nearly every sample came with metadata listing a de-identified subject ID, COVID-19 status, age in years and sex.

Germline trimming amounts to 7 bases on V and 0 bases on J, with 11 as the count of junction bases outside the gene matches. Including the terminal cysteine and phenylalanine, the CDR3 comprises 18 residues. The CDR3 DNA has 54 bases and is translated from base 1. Reading the germline V gene (reference sequence) gives CDR1 LNHDA and CDR2 SQIVND. The immunoSEQ Assay, a bias-controlled multiplex PCR, was used to amplify TCRbeta CDR3 regions from genomic DNA. The paper's processing steps were these. The number of nucleated cells in each sample was estimated from the amplification of reference gene primers within the assay. Sequence reads were collapsed and filtered to measure the absolute abundance of every unique TCRbeta CDR3 rearrangement. For each sample, productive Simpson clonality was calculated as the square root of Simpson's diversity index over productive rearrangements. What TCRdb holds here is the immuneACCESS table cut down to in-frame rearrangements. Part of the clones is not present; checked against another copy, under half of the missing clones reflect an unresolved V gene, and the others are unexplained. That table furnishes V, J and clone size, whereas the DNA furnished D and trimming. Counted in this sample were about 37,000 clones; approximately 91% of them appeared once. The ten largest account for about 6.5% of the sample.

The collaborating institutions used their own protocols to collect whole blood in K2EDTA tubes. Collaborator samples were shipped for TCRbeta analysis as frozen whole blood, isolated PBMCs, or DNA extracted from either sample type. The paper's findings and limits, for the study overall: Clinical and demographic metadata were provided uncurated, with the amount varying by source and participant.

A note on this clone: Its antigen is still unknown. Base-call qualities are not available, and no considerably larger clone is one nucleotide away.

This receptor chain uses TRBV19 and TRBJ2-6, with 8 bases aligning to TRBD2. This TCR came from a human donor in a cohort sampled during active COVID-19. The sequenced sample was peripheral blood. The DNA sequence is given as TGTGCCAGTATCGCGGGAGGCTCACGTCGCTCTGGGGCCAACGTCCTGACTTTC. The translation is CASIAGGSRRSGANVLTF.